A selection of T cell receptor beta chains follows, all from one sample in a study of vaccination effects on CD4 cells after COVID-19. What these receptors recognize is not known. Profiling relied on immunoSEQ multiplex PCR, and the TCRdb table lists in-frame clones only, not all of them. Of 50,000 to 75,000 clones detected, around 80% appear once; the ten largest clones hold just over 3%. Sequenced here: CD4+ T cells from PBMCs cultured without peptide, sampled before COVID-19 vaccination. The receptors here all came from a human donor who received a COVID-19 vaccine. The CDR3 runs from the conserved cysteine through the conserved F or W. A D gene is named only where the DNA matches it firmly. Clone sizes are given selectively: once, few, many, or a class where the clone is expanded.

TRBJ1-4,NA,TRBV27,NA,TGTGCCAGCAGTCGGACAGCATGGAATGAAAAACTGTTTTTT,CASSRTAWNEKLFF
TRBJ2-2,few,TRBV5-1,NA,TGCGCCAGCAGCTTGGGGGCCGCCGGGGAGCTGTTTTTT,CASSLGAAGELFF
TRBJ2-2,NA,TRBV29-1,NA,TGCAGCGCTCGGGACCCCCAAACCGGGGAGCTGTTTTTT,CSARDPQTGELFF
TRBJ1-5,NA,TRBV2,TRBD1,TGTGCCAGCAGCGAGAGGACAGGGGATCAGCCCCAGCATTTT,CASSERTGDQPQHF
TRBJ2-4,NA,TRBV19,NA,TGTGCCAGTAGTGAGCGTTGGGACATTCAGTACTTC,CASSERWDIQYF
TRBJ1-1,NA,TRBV4-1,NA,TGCGCCAGCAGCCAAGTACTCGCAGCGAACACTGAAGCTTTCTTT,CASSQVLAANTEAFF
TRBJ2-1,NA,TRBV5-1,TRBD2,TGCGCCAGCAGCTGGGGGGACCAGCGGGGGGGCCGGAATGAGCAGTTCTTC,CASSWGDQRGGRNEQFF
TRBJ1-2,NA,TRBV6-5,TRBD1,TGTGCCGGGACAGGGGGCCACTATGGCTACACCTTC,CAGTGGHYGYTF
TRBJ2-1,NA,TRBV6-6,TRBD1,TGTGCCAGCAGTTACAGGGGGCAGAATGAGCAGTTCTTC,CASSYRGQNEQFF
TRBJ2-2,NA,TRBV10-3,TRBD2,TGTGCCATCAGTGGGACTAGTCGCACCGGGGAGCTGTTTTTT,CAISGTSRTGELFF
TRBJ1-5,NA,TRBV7-8,NA,TGTGCCAGCAGCGCCGAATCACCTCGGGTCAATCAGCCCCAGCATTTT,CASSAESPRVNQPQHF
TRBJ1-5,NA,TRBV7-2,TRBD1,TGTGCCAGCAGCTTAAGGACAGGACTAAGTAGCAATCAGCCCCAGCATTTT,CASSLRTGLSSNQPQHF
TRBJ1-3,NA,TRBV23-1,NA,TGCGCCAGCACCCTTTGGGGGTCTGCTGGAAACACCATATATTTT,CASTLWGSAGNTIYF
TRBJ2-2,NA,TRBV4-3,NA,TGCGCCAGCAGCCCGTTTCGGGAGAACACCGGGGAGCTGTTTTTT,CASSPFRENTGELFF
TRBJ2-5,NA,TRBV7-2,NA,TGTGCCAGCAGCTTAGTCGACACCACGATAAGGAGGACCCAGTACTTC,CASSLVDTTIRRTQYF
TRBJ1-1,once,TRBV6-2/TRBV6-3,NA,TGTGCCAGCAGTCCCCGGGCGGTTTACACTGAAGCTTTCTTT,CASSPRAVYTEAFF
TRBJ1-1,NA,TRBV5-4,NA,TGTGCCAGCAGCCCCTATACAGCGAACACTGAAGCTTTCTTT,CASSPYTANTEAFF
TRBJ1-5,NA,TRBV5-1,TRBD1,TGCGCCAGCAGCCGGGACAGGGATCAGCCCCAGCATTTT,CASSRDRDQPQHF
TRBJ1-4,once,TRBV6-2/TRBV6-3,NA,TGTGCCAGCAGTTACTCGAAATACGGAAATAATGAAAAACTGTTTTTT,CASSYSKYGNNEKLFF
TRBJ2-3,NA,TRBV7-8,NA,TGTGCCAGCAGTCCGGGGGCTCGGAAGCAGTATTTT,CASSPGARKQYF
TRBJ2-5,NA,TRBV4-1,TRBD2,TGCGCCAGCAGCCCCCGGGGGGGAGGGGAGACCCAGTACTTC,CASSPRGGGETQYF
TRBJ2-5,NA,TRBV6-6,TRBD1,TGTGCCAGCAGTTACCCTACGGTTACAGGGGAAGAGACCCAGTACTTC,CASSYPTVTGEETQYF
TRBJ1-1,NA,TRBV19,NA,TGTGCCAGTAGTTTGACAGGTGGCCCCTCGCAGGAAGCTTTCTTT,CASSLTGGPSQEAFF
TRBJ2-1,NA,TRBV28,TRBD2,TGTGCCAGCAGTCTCTTCCCCAACCCCTCGGGGGGTGAGCAGTTCTTC,CASSLFPNPSGGEQFF